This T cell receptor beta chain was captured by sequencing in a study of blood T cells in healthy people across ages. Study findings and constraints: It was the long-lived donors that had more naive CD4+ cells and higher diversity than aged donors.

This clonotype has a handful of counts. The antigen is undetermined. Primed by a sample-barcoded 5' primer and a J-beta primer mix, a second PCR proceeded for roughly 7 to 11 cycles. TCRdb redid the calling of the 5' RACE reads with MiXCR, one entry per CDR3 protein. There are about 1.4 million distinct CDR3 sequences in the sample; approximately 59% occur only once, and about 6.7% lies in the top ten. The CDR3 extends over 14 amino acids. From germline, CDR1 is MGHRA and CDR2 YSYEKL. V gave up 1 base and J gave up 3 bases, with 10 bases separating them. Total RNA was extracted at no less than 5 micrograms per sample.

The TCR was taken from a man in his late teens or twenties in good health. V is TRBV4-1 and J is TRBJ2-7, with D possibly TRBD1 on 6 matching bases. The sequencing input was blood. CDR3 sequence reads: CASSQGPQGYEQYF. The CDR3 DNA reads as TGCGCCAGCAGCCAAGGACCACAGGGCTACGAGCAGTACTTC.